The T cell receptor beta chain under discussion was sequenced for a study of T cells after yellow fever vaccination. Study conclusions and caveats: Some clonotypes were seen in both the CD4 and the CD8 compartments. These made up a small share and likely arose from convergent recombination.

From the 5' RACE reads, TCRdb called clonotypes with MiXCR, one entry per CDR3 protein. The table lists about 630,000 distinct CDR3 sequences, approximately 13% of them singletons. The CDR3 contains 15 residues. Germline V gene data show CDR1 as LNHDA and CDR2 as SQIVND (reference sequence). V was clipped by 7 bases and J by 2 bases; unmatched bases: 8. As regards this clonotype: Its antigen is as yet unknown.

Sequenced material: PBMCs, taken on the day of the yellow fever booster vaccination. This chain uses TRBV19 with TRBJ2-1; 7 bases are a match to TRBD2. This TCR was sampled from a man aged 25 to 40 who received the YFV17D yellow fever vaccine. The CDR3 DNA sequence: TGTGCCAGTATAGGGATAGCGGGCGCCTACAATGAGCAGTTCTTC. Amino acids: CASIGIAGAYNEQFF. Filled out from reference TRBV19 and TRBJ2-1, the complete variable domain reads DGGITQSPKYLFRKEGQNVTLSCEQNLNHDAMYWYRQDPGQGLRLIYYSQIVNDFQKGDIAEGYSVSREKKESFPLTVTSAQKNPTAFYLCASIGIAGAYNEQFFGPGTRLTVL.